Included here is one T cell receptor beta chain sequence, with context. The data were taken from a study of cytomegalovirus exposure and HLA in healthy donors. 60 Vbeta and 13 Jbeta primers were used in PCR. The table came from immunoSEQ multiplex PCR; TCRdb's copy has only in-frame clones and leaves some out. Here the sample spans roughly 160,000 clones, roughly 87% being singletons. Sequenced input: PBMCs. The source is a woman under 40 in good health and CMV-seronegative.

CDR3 protein: CASSEAGGRQPQHF. The CDR3, as DNA: TGTGCCAGCAGTGAAGCGGGAGGACGGCAGCCCCAGCATTTT. The V call is TRBV6-1, the J call TRBJ1-5; no clear D gene. Germline V gene data show CDR1 as MNHNS and CDR2 as SASEGT. Trimming shortened V by 0 bases and J by 7 bases, and 10 bases separated the two germline ends. The CDR3 spans 14 residues.